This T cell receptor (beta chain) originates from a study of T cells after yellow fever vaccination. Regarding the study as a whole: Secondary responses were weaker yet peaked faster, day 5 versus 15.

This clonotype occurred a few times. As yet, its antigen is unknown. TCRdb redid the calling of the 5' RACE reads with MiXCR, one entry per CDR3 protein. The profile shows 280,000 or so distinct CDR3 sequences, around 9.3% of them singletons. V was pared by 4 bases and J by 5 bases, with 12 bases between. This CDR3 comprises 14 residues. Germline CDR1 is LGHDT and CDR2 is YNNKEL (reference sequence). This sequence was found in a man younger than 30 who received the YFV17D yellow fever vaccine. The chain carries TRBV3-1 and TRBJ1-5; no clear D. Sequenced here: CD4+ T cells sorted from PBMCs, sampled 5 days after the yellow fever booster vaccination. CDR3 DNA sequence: TGTGCCAGCAGCCGTAGCAGGCGGTATCAGCCCCAGCATTTT. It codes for CASSRSRRYQPQHF.